This TCR beta chain was identified during a study of cytomegalovirus exposure and HLA in healthy donors. General observations from the study: Many donors carried some public TCRs, although rarity characterized most TCR sequences. Associated with cytomegalovirus, according to the listing, were 150 to 200 TCR beta chains. When presence/absence was analysed, sequencing depth was taken to be roughly uniform across donors.

The primer mix had 60 Vbeta and 13 Jbeta primers. This table comes from immunoSEQ multiplex PCR, and its TCRdb copy is limited to in-frame clones, with some not included. The table lists roughly 180,000 clones, about 81% of them singletons. V shed 5 bases and J 4 bases; nucleotides not matched to a gene: 4. CDR1 and CDR2 from the germline V gene are MNHNY and SVGAGI (reference sequence). The CDR3 covers 15 residues. A remark on this clone: Its antigen is still unknown.

The V call is TRBV6-6, the J call TRBJ2-1, with 11 bases lining up with TRBD1. The specimen was PBMCs. This TCR derives from a man between 35 and 55 years old in good health and CMV-seronegative. The CDR3 protein is CASSRDRGEYNEQFF. The CDR3 DNA sequence: TGTGCCAGCAGTAGGGACAGGGGGGAGTACAATGAGCAGTTCTTC.